Each of the 5 T cell receptor beta chains below was sequenced from the same sample in a study of blood T cells in healthy people across ages. With a J-beta primer mix and a sample-barcoded 5' primer, a second PCR ran about 7 to 12 cycles. One entry per CDR3 protein, called by TCRdb with MiXCR from the 5' RACE reads. This sample has 850,000 to 1,000,000 distinct CDR3 sequences; approximately 50% occur once, and the top ten carry about 22%. Material for sequencing was blood. The receptors were sampled from a woman aged 60-70 years in good health.

The chain uses TRBV7-8 and TRBJ2-5; D is unclear. Trimming pared 0 bases from V and 2 bases from J, leaving 7 bases between. CDR3 length equals 14 residues. The germline V gene has CDR1 SGHVS and CDR2 FQNEAQ. The CDR3 nucleotides read TGTGCCAGCAGCTTAGCGGTTCGGCAAGAGACCCAGTACTTC. This gives the protein CASSLAVRQETQYF.

The chain employs TRBV6-5 and TRBJ1-2; perhaps TRBD1 as D (6 bases). Germline V gives CDR1 MNHEY, CDR2 SVGAGI. The CDR3 spans 14 residues. Trimming stripped 10 bases from V and 4 bases from J, with 19 bases between. The CDR3 loop is CATKVWGQGYGYTF. DNA of the CDR3: TGTGCCACCAAGGTCTGGGGGCAAGGCTATGGCTACACCTTC.

The chain employs TRBV7-8 and TRBJ1-6; TRBD1 might be the D (5 bases). The CDR3 sequence is 13 residues long. Trimming left V 11 bases short and J 7 bases short, with 15 bases between. The germline gives CDR1 SGHVS, CDR2 FQNEAQ. The CDR3 DNA is TGTGCCGGGGCGGCGGAGGTCAATTCACCCCTCCACTTT. Residues: CAGAAEVNSPLHF.

The V and J genes are TRBV7-6 and TRBJ2-7, with 10 bases identical to TRBD2. Trimming cost V 5 bases and J 0 bases; bases outside gene matches: 10. The germline gives CDR1 SGHVS, CDR2 FNYEAQ. This CDR3 comprises 17 residues. The CDR3 region is CASSAQTSGTFSYEQYF. CDR3 sequence (DNA): TGTGCCAGCAGCGCCCAAACTAGCGGGACTTTCTCCTACGAGCAGTACTTC. The whole variable domain, filled in from reference TRBV7-6 and TRBJ2-7, reads GAGVSQSPRYKVTKRGQDVALRCDPISGHVSLYWYRQALGQGPEFLTYFNYEAQQDKSGLPNDRFSAERPEGSISTLTIQRTEQRDSAMYRCASSAQTSGTFSYEQYFGPGTRLTVT.

The chain couples TRBV4-2 to TRBJ2-2; D is unclear. Trimming took 0 bases from V and 6 from J, leaving 5 bases between them. Germline CDR1 is LGHNA and CDR2 is YNFKEQ. The CDR3 length is 13 residues. The CDR3 loop is CASSQDLSGELFF. For the CDR3, the DNA is TGTGCCAGCAGCCAAGATCTCTCCGGGGAGCTGTTTTTT.